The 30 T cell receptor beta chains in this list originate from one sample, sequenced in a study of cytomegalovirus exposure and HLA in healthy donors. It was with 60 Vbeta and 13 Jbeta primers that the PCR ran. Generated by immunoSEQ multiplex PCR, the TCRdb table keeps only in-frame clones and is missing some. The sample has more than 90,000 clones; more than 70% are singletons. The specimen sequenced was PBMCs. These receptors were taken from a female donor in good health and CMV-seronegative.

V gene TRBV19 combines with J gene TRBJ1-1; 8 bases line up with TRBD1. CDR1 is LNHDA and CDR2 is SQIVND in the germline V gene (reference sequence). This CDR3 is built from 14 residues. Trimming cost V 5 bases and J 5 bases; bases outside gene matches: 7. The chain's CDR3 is CASSGGRGHTEAFF. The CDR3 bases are TGTGCCAGTAGTGGGGGCAGGGGGCATACTGAAGCTTTCTTT.

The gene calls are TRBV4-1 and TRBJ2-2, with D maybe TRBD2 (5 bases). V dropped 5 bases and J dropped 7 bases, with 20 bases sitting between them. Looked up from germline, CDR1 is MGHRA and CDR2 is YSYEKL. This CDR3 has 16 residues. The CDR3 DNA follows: TGCGCCAGCAGCAGCCAAGTCTATAAGGAGGTCGGGGAGCTGTTTTTT. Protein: CASSSQVYKEVGELFF.

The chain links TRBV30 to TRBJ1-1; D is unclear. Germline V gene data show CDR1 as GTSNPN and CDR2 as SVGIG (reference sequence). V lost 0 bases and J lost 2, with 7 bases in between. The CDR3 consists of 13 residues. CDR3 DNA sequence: TGTGCCTGGAGTGTACACCCAAACACTGAAGCTTTCTTT. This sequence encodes CAWSVHPNTEAFF.

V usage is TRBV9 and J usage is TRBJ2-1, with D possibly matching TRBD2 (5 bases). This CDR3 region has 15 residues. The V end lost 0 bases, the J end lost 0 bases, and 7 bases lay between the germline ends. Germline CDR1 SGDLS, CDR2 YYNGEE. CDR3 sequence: CASSVGGRSYNEQFF. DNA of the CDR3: TGTGCCAGCAGCGTAGGCGGGCGCTCCTACAATGAGCAGTTCTTC.

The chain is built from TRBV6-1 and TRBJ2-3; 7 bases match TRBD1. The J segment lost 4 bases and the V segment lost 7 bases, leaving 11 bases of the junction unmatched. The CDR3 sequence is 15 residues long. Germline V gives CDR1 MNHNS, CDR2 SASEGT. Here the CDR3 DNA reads TGTGCCAGCAATCGACAGGGCAGGGAAGCAGATACGCAGTATTTT. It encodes CASNRQGREADTQYF.

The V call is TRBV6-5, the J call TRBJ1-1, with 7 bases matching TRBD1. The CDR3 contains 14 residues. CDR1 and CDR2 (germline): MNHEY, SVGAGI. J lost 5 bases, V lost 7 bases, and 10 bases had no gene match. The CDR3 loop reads CASTSLQGITEAFF. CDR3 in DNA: TGTGCCAGCACCAGTCTACAGGGGATAACTGAAGCTTTCTTT.

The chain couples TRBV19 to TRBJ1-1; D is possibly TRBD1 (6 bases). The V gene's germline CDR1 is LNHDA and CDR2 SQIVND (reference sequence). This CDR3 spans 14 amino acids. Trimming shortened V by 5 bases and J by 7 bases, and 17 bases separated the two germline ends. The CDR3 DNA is TGTGCCAGTAGTGGGAGACAGGCTGTCATTGAAGCTTTCTTT. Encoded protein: CASSGRQAVIEAFF.

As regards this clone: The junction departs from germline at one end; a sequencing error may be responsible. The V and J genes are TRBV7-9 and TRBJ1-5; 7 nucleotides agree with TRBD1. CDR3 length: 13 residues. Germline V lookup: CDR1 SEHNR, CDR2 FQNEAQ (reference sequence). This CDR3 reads CSSSLGQDQPQHF. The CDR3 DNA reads TGTTCCAGCAGCTTAGGACAGGATCAGCCCCAGCATTTT. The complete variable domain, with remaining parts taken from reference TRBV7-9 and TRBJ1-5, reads DTGVSQNPRHKITKRGQNVTFRCDPISEHNRLYWYRQTLGQGPEFLTYFQNEAQLEKSRLLSDRFSAERPKGSFSTLEIQRTEQGDSAMYLCSSSLGQDQPQHFGDGTRLSIL.

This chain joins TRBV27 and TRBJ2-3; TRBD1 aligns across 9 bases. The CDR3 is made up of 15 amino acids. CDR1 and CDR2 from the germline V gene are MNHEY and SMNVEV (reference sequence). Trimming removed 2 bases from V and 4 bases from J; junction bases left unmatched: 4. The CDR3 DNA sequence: TGTGCCAGCAGTTTAGGACAGGGGTTCTCAGATACGCAGTATTTT. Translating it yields CASSLGQGFSDTQYF.

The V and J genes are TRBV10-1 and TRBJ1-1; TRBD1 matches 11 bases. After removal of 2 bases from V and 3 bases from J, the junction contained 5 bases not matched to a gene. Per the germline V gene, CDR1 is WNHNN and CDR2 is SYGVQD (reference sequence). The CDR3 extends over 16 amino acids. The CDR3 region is CASSERTGGRDTEAFF. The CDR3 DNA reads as TGCGCCAGCAGTGAGCGGACAGGGGGCCGGGACACTGAAGCTTTCTTT.

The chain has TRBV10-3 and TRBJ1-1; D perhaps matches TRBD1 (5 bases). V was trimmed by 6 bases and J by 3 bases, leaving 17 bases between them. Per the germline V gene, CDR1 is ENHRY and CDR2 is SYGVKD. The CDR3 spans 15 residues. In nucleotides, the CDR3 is TGTGCCATCAGCAACCTGCGGGGAGGGGACACTGAAGCTTTCTTT. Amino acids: CAISNLRGGDTEAFF.

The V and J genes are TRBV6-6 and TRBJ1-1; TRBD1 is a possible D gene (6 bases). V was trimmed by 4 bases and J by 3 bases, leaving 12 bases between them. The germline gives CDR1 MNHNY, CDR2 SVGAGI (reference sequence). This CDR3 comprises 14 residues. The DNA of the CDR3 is TGTGCCAGCAGTTCCGGACAGCCCCACACTGAAGCTTTCTTT. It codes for CASSSGQPHTEAFF.

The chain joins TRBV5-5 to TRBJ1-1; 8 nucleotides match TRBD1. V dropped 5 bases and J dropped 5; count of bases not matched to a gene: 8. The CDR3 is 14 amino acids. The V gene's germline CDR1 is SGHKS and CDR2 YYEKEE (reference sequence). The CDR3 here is CASRVGQGATEAFF. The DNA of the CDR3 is TGTGCCAGCAGGGTAGGACAGGGAGCGACTGAAGCTTTCTTT.

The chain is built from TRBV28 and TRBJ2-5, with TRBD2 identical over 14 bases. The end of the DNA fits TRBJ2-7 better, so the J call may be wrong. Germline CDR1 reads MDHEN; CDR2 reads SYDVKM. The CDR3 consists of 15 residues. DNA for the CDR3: TGTGCCAGCAGACCGGGACTAGCGGGAGTCGGCGAGCAGTACTTC. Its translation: CASRPGLAGVGEQYF.

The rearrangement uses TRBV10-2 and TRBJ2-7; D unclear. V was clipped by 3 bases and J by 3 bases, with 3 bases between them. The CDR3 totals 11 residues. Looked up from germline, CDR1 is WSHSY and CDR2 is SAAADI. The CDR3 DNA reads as TGCGCCAGCAGTGAACACTACGAGCAGTACTTC. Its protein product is CASSEHYEQYF.

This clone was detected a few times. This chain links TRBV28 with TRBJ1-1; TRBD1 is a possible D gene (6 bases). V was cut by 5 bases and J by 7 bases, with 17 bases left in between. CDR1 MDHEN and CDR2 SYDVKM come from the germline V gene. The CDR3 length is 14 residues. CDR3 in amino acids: CASSMLTGELEAFF. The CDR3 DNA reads TGTGCCAGCAGTATGTTGACAGGTGAACTTGAAGCTTTCTTT. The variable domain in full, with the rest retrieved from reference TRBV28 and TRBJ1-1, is DVKVTQSSRYLVKRTGEKVFLECVQDMDHENMFWYRQDPGLGLRLIYFSYDVKMKEKGDIPEGYSVSREKKERFSLILESASTNQTSMYLCASSMLTGELEAFFGQGTRLTVV.

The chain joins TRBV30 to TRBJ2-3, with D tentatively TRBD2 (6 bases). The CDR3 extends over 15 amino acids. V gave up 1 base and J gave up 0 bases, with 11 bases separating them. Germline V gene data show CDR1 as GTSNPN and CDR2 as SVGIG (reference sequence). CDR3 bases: TGTGCCTGGAGTGGGGGGGATACTAGCACAGATACGCAGTATTTT. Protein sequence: CAWSGGDTSTDTQYF. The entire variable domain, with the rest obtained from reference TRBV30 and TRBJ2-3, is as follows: SQTIHQWPATLVQPVGSPLSLECTVEGTSNPNLYWYRQAAGRGLQLLFYSVGIGQISSEVPQNLSASRPQDRQFILSSKKLLLSDSGFYLCAWSGGDTSTDTQYFGPGTRLTVL.

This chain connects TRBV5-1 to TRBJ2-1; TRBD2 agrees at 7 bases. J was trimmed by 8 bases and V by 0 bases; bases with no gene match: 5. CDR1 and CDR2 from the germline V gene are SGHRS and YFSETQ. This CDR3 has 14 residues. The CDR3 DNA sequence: TGCGCCAGCAGCTTGGATACTAGCGCGTATGAGCAGTTCTTC. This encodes CASSLDTSAYEQFF.

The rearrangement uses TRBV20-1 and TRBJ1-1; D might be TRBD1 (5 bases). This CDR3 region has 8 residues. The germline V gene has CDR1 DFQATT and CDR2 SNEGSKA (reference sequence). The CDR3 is CSRQGAFF. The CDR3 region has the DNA TGCAGCCGCCAGGGAGCTTTCTTT.

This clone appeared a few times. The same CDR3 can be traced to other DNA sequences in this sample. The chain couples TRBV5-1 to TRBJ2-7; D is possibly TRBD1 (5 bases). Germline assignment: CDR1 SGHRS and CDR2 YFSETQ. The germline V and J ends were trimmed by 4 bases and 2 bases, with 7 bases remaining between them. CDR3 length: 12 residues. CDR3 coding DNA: TGCGCCAGCAGCCAGGACACCTACGAGCAGTACTTC. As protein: CASSQDTYEQYF.

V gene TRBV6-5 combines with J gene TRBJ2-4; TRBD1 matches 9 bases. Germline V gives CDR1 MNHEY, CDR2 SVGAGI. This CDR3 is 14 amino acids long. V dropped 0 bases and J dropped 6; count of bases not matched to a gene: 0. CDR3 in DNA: TGTGCCAGCAGTTACTCGGGACAGGGAAACATTCAGTACTTC. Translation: CASSYSGQGNIQYF.

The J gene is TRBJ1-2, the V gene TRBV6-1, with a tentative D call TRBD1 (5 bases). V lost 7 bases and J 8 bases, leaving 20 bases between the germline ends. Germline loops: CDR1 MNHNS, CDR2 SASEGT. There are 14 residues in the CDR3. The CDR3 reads CASTPLQQGHGYTF. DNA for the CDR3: TGTGCCAGCACCCCATTACAGCAGGGTCACGGCTACACCTTC.

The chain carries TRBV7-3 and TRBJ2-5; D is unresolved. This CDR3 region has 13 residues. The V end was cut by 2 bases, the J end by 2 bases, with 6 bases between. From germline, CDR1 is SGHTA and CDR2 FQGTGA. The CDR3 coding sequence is TGTGCCAGCAGCTTACTTCCTCAAGAGACCCAGTACTTC. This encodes CASSLLPQETQYF.

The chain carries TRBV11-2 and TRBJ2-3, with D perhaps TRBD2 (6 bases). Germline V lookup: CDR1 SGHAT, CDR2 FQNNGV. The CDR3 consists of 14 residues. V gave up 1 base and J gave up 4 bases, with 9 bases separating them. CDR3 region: CASSLGGEADTQYF. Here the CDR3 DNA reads TGTGCCAGCAGCTTAGGCGGGGAAGCAGATACGCAGTATTTT. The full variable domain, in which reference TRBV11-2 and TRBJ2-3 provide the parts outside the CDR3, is EAGVAQSPRYKIIEKRQSVAFWCNPISGHATLYWYQQILGQGPKLLIQFQNNGVVDDSQLPKDRFSAERLKGVDSTLKIQPAKLEDSAVYLCASSLGGEADTQYFGPGTRLTVL.

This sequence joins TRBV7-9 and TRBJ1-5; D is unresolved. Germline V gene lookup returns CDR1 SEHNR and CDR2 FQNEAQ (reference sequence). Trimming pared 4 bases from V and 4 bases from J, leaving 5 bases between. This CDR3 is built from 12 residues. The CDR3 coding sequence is TGTGCCAGCAGCTATCCTAATCAGCCCCAGCATTTT. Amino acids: CASSYPNQPQHF.

The CDR3 spells CASSLEYASGIGTDTQYF. The CDR3 DNA follows: TGTGCCAGCAGCTTAGAATACGCTAGCGGGATTGGTACAGATACGCAGTATTTT. V gene TRBV11-1 combines with J gene TRBJ2-3, with 9 bases identical to TRBD2. Looked up from germline, CDR1 is SGHAT and CDR2 is FQDESV (reference sequence). V lost 1 base and J lost 3; bases outside the gene matches: 11. This CDR3 spans 18 amino acids.

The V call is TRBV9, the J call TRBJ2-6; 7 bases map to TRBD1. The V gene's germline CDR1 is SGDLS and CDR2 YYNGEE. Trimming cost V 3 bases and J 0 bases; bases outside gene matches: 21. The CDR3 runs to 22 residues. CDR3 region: CASSAQAVSQGSSHSGANVLTF. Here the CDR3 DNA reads TGTGCCAGCAGCGCCCAAGCAGTATCACAGGGGTCTTCCCACTCTGGGGCCAACGTCCTGACTTTC.

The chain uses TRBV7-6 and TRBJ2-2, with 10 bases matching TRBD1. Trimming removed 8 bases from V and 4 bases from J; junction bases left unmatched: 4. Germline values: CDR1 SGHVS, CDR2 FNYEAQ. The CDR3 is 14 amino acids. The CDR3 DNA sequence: TGTGCCAGCCAAGACAGGGGGCGCACCGGGGAGCTGTTTTTT. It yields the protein CASQDRGRTGELFF.

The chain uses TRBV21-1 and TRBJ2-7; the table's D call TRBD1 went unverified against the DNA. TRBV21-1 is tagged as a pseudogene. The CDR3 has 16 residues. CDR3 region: CASTRPGTGTPYEQYF. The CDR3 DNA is TGTGCCAGCACCCGGCCCGGGACAGGGACACCATACGAGCAGTACTTC.

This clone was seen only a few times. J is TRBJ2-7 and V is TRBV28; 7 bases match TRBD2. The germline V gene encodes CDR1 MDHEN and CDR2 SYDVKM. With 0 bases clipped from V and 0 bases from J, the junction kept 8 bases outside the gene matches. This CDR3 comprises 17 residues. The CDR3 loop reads CASSLWGGGGSSYEQYF. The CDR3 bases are TGTGCCAGCAGTTTATGGGGTGGGGGAGGGAGCTCCTACGAGCAGTACTTC.